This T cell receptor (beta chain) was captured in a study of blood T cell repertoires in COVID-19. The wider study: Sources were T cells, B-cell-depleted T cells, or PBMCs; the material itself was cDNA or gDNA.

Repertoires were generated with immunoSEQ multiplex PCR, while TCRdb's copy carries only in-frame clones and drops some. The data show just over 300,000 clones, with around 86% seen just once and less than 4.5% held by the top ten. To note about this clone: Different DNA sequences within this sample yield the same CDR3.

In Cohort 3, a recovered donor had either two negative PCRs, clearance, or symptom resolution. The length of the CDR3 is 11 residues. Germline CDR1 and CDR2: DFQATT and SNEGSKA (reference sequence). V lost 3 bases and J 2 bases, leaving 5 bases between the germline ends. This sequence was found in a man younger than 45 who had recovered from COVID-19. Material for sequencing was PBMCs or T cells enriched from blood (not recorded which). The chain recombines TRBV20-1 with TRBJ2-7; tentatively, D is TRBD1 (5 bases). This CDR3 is CSARTAYEQYF. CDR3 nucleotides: TGCAGTGCTAGGACAGCCTACGAGCAGTACTTC.